These 32 T cell receptor beta chains originate from one sample sequenced in a study of blood T cell repertoires in COVID-19. Assay: immunoSEQ multiplex PCR; the TCRdb copy retains only in-frame clones and omits some. The repertoire holds some 490,000 clones, with about 85% as singletons. The sample consisted of PBMCs or T cells enriched from blood (not recorded which). The source is a woman in her fifties or sixties who had recovered from COVID-19.

V and J are TRBV6-1 and TRBJ1-5, with 8 bases matching TRBD1. Trimming took 2 bases from V and 1 from J; bases not matched to a gene: 1. Per germline, CDR1 MNHNS and CDR2 SASEGT. This CDR3 comprises 15 residues. The CDR3 DNA reads as TGTGCCAGCAGTGAAAACAGGGGGAGCAATCAGCCCCAGCATTTT. This translates into CASSENRGSNQPQHF.

This chain uses TRBV4-2 with TRBJ1-3; unclear D gene. Germline CDR1 and CDR2: LGHNA and YNFKEQ. The CDR3 totals 15 residues. V lost 2 bases to trimming and J lost 1 base, with 9 bases between them. The CDR3 region has the DNA TGTGCCAGCAGCCAACTGGACTCGTCTGGAAACACCATATATTTT. Its translation: CASSQLDSSGNTIYF.

This chain uses TRBV5-4 with TRBJ1-2; 9 bases map to TRBD1. The CDR3 has 17 amino acids. The V gene's germline CDR1 is SGHNT and CDR2 YYREEE (reference sequence). V shed 0 bases, J shed 7 bases, and the junction held 13 bases outside the gene matches. CDR3 sequence reads: CASSLATGGAGWGGYTF. CDR3 DNA sequence: TGTGCCAGCAGCTTGGCCACAGGGGGCGCAGGCTGGGGTGGCTACACCTTC. Full variable domain (outside the CDR3, taken from reference TRBV5-4 and TRBJ1-2): ETGVTQSPTHLIKTRGQQVTLRCSSQSGHNTVSWYQQALGQGPQFIFQYYREEENGRGNFPPRFSGLQFPNYSSELNVNALELDDSALYLCASSLATGGAGWGGYTFGSGTRLTVV.

V usage is TRBV6-6 and J usage is TRBJ2-2; TRBD1 might be the D (5 bases). Between the trimmed V and J ends, which lost 7 bases and 3 bases, there was a span of 12 bases. The CDR3 consists of 14 residues. Per the germline V gene, CDR1 is MNHNY and CDR2 is SVGAGI (reference sequence). The chain's CDR3 is CASMWGRDTGELFF. DNA for the CDR3: TGTGCCAGCATGTGGGGCCGGGACACCGGGGAGCTGTTTTTT.

The rearrangement links TRBV10-1 to TRBJ2-7, with a tentative D call TRBD2 (6 bases). Trimming cost V 7 bases and J 2 bases, with 18 bases left between them. The CDR3 is 15 amino acids. CDR1 is WNHNN, CDR2 SYGVQD, per germline (reference sequence). The CDR3 nucleotides are TGCGCCAGCATTCCTCCGGGACTTTCTGCCTACGAGCAGTACTTC. It yields the protein CASIPPGLSAYEQYF.

The rearrangement links TRBV12-5 to TRBJ1-1; 9 bases agree with TRBD1. Germline-derived CDR1 and CDR2 are LGHNT and FRNRAP. V was pared by 1 base and J by 3 bases, with 6 bases of the junction left unmatched. The CDR3 contains 16 residues. In DNA, the CDR3 is TGTGCTAGTGGTTTGGCCATGGACAGGGGCGACACTGAAGCTTTCTTT. Amino acid sequence: CASGLAMDRGDTEAFF.

A few counts support this clone. This chain joins TRBV20-1 and TRBJ2-2, with a weak D call TRBD1 (6 bases). Germline V CDR1 and CDR2: DFQATT, SNEGSKA (reference sequence). V was pared by 3 bases and J by 0 bases, with 8 bases between. The CDR3 runs 14 residues. CDR3 residues: CSASNRANTGELFF. As DNA, the CDR3 is TGCAGTGCTAGTAACAGGGCGAACACCGGGGAGCTGTTTTTT.

The chain uses TRBV11-3 and TRBJ1-2; a weak D match, TRBD1 (5 bases). The germline V and J ends were trimmed by 0 bases and 6 bases, with 11 bases remaining between them. The CDR3 length is 14 residues. Germline V gives CDR1 SGHNT, CDR2 YENEEA. CDR3 sequence: CASSLEGGSDGYTF. The CDR3 bases are TGTGCCAGCAGCTTAGAGGGGGGATCAGATGGCTACACCTTC.

The chain links TRBV2 to TRBJ2-2; the match to TRBD1 covers 8 bases. This CDR3 is built from 14 residues. Germline CDR1 and CDR2: SNHLY and FYNNEI. Losses at the gene ends were 4 bases for V and 3 bases for J; bases not matched to a gene: 1. CDR3 sequence reads: CASSATGDTGELFF. The CDR3 bases are TGTGCCAGCAGTGCGACAGGGGACACCGGGGAGCTGTTTTTT.

The chain couples TRBV2 to TRBJ2-7; 15 nucleotides match TRBD2. The CDR3 has 14 residues. Germline CDR1 SNHLY, CDR2 FYNNEI. The V segment lost 6 bases and the J segment 7 bases; nucleotides outside the gene matches: 4. The CDR3 loop reads CASRGLAGGLEQYV. The DNA for the CDR3 is TGTGCCAGCAGAGGACTAGCGGGGGGGCTGGAGCAGTACGTC.

Remarks on this clone: The junction departs from germline at one end; a sequencing error may be responsible. This sequence joins TRBV4-1 and TRBJ2-7; 7 bases match TRBD1. This CDR3 has 15 amino acids. CDR1 MGHRA and CDR2 YSYEKL come from the germline V gene. The CDR3 bases are TGCGTCAGCAGCCAAGTAGAAGGGGGCCCCTACGAGCAGTACTTC. Translation gives CVSSQVEGGPYEQYF.

V gene TRBV6-4 combines with J gene TRBJ1-2, with D maybe TRBD1 (6 bases). This CDR3 contains 14 residues. CDR1 is MRHNA, CDR2 SNTAGT, per germline. Between the trimmed V and J ends, which lost 0 bases and 6 bases, there was a span of 11 bases. The DNA of the CDR3 is TGTGCCAGCAGTGACTCAGCCAGGGACAATGGCTACACCTTC. As protein: CASSDSARDNGYTF.

This chain joins TRBV6-5 and TRBJ1-6; a possible D gene is TRBD1 (5 bases). V lost 7 bases and J lost 1, with 11 bases in between. This CDR3 contains 15 residues. The germline CDR1 and CDR2 sequences are MNHEY and SVGAGI. Here the CDR3 reads CASTSGLSYNSPLHF. The DNA of the CDR3 is TGTGCCAGCACCTCAGGGTTGTCCTATAATTCACCCCTCCACTTT.

The J gene is TRBJ1-2, the V gene TRBV3-1 (or the pseudogene TRBV3-2), with D maybe TRBD1 (6 bases). V was pared by 2 bases and J by 8 bases, with 12 bases between. Germline CDR1 and CDR2: LGHDT and YNNKEL (reference sequence). This CDR3 has 13 residues. CDR3 DNA sequence: TGTGCCAGCAGCCAATCAGGGGCAGAGGGCTACACCTTC. This gives the protein CASSQSGAEGYTF.

The V call is TRBV20-1, the J call TRBJ1-2, with a weak D call TRBD1 (5 bases). The germline V and J ends were trimmed by 4 bases and 8 bases, with 11 bases remaining between them. Looked up from germline, CDR1 is DFQATT and CDR2 is SNEGSKA (reference sequence). The CDR3 extends over 11 amino acids. The CDR3 DNA sequence: TGCAGTGCTAAAGGACACCTCGGCTACACCTTC. It yields the protein CSAKGHLGYTF.

CDR3: CASSSLGQGLNTEAFF. DNA for the CDR3: TGCGCCAGCAGCTCTCTGGGACAGGGGTTGAACACTGAAGCTTTCTTT. The gene calls are TRBV5-1 and TRBJ1-1; 10 bases line up with TRBD1. This CDR3 has 16 amino acids. V shed 3 bases, J shed 0 bases, and the junction held 5 bases outside the gene matches. Germline V gene sequence: CDR1 SGHRS, CDR2 YFSETQ. Full variable domain (remainder filled in from reference TRBV5-1 and TRBJ1-1): KAGVTQTPRYLIKTRGQQVTLSCSPISGHRSVSWYQQTPGQGLQFLFEYFSETQRNKGNFPGRFSGRQFSNSRSEMNVSTLELGDSALYLCASSSLGQGLNTEAFFGQGTRLTVV.

This clone occurred once. The gene calls are TRBV10-3 and TRBJ1-5; 7 bases line up with TRBD1. CDR1 and CDR2 (germline): ENHRY, SYGVKD. The CDR3 is 15 amino acids. V shed 3 bases and J 3 bases; nucleotides not matched to a gene: 5. CDR3 sequence (DNA): TGTGCCATCAGTGACCAAACAGGGGACAATCAGCCCCAGCATTTT. It is translated as CAISDQTGDNQPQHF.

The chain links TRBV30 to TRBJ2-1, with D perhaps matching TRBD1 (6 bases). There are 13 residues in the CDR3. CDR1 and CDR2 from the germline V gene are GTSNPN and SVGIG (reference sequence). V was trimmed by 5 bases and J by 1 base, leaving 9 bases between them. CDR3 nucleotides: TGTGCCTGGGGGGGCCTTTCCTACAATGAGCAGTTCTTC. Protein: CAWGGLSYNEQFF.

This clone was counted only a few times. The rearrangement joins TRBV19 to TRBJ2-6; 9 bases are a match to TRBD1. The CDR3 has 19 residues. CDR1 LNHDA and CDR2 SQIVND come from the germline V gene (reference sequence). The ends lost 0 bases at V and 0 bases at J; junction bases unmatched: 6. The CDR3 DNA follows: TGTGCCAGTAGTATAGACGGGACAGGGCGCCTCTCTGGGGCCAACGTCCTGACTTTC. Encoded protein: CASSIDGTGRLSGANVLTF.

The CDR3 sequence is CASSPGLGRGLNEQFF. CDR3 DNA: TGTGCCAGCTCACCTGGTTTGGGTAGGGGGCTCAATGAGCAGTTCTTC. V and J are TRBV18 and TRBJ2-1; 7 bases align to TRBD1. Germline V CDR1 and CDR2: KGHSH, LQKENI. The J segment lost 6 bases and the V segment lost 3 bases, leaving 11 bases of the junction unmatched. The CDR3 covers 16 residues.

The chain links TRBV4-1 to TRBJ1-1; 7 bases line up with TRBD1. Germline lookup yields CDR1 MGHRA and CDR2 YSYEKL. Unmatched junction bases numbered 6, after V lost 2 bases and J lost 3 bases. This CDR3 spans 15 amino acids. DNA of the CDR3: TGCGCCAGCAGCCAACCCCGGGACAGCCACACTGAAGCTTTCTTT. As protein: CASSQPRDSHTEAFF.

There are a few counts of this clone. V is TRBV18 and J is TRBJ1-5, with D maybe TRBD1 (5 bases). This CDR3 is built from 14 residues. The germline V gene has CDR1 KGHSH and CDR2 LQKENI. Trimming stripped 8 bases from V and 0 bases from J, with 11 bases between. The CDR3 region has the DNA TGTGCCAGCACCAAGGGGAATAGCAATCAGCCCCAGCATTTT. Translation: CASTKGNSNQPQHF.

The chain recombines TRBV11-3 with TRBJ2-2; 8 bases agree with TRBD2. Germline assignment: CDR1 SGHNT and CDR2 YENEEA. This CDR3 is 15 amino acids long. The ends lost 5 bases at V and 7 bases at J; junction bases unmatched: 9. The CDR3 sequence: CASSPGLAGGGELFF. The CDR3 coding sequence is TGTGCCAGCAGCCCCGGACTAGCAGGTGGCGGGGAGCTGTTTTTT.

V and J are TRBV9 and TRBJ1-2; a possible D gene is TRBD1 (6 bases). CDR1 and CDR2 from the germline V gene are SGDLS and YYNGEE. The CDR3 covers 14 residues. V was cut by 3 bases and J by 5 bases, with 14 bases left in between. CDR3 protein: CASSGGQPFYGYTF. In nucleotides, the CDR3 is TGTGCCAGCAGCGGAGGACAGCCTTTTTATGGCTACACCTTC.

The chain joins TRBV6-5 to TRBJ1-6, with D hard to call. The CDR3 loop spans 15 amino acids. V lost 6 bases and J lost 0, with 9 bases in between. Germline CDR1 and CDR2: MNHEY and SVGAGI. The CDR3 region is CASSSLSSYNSPLHF. CDR3 in DNA: TGTGCCAGCAGCTCCCTAAGCTCCTATAATTCACCCCTCCACTTT.

Only one count was recorded for this clone. The V call is TRBV19, the J call TRBJ1-5; 10 bases are a match to TRBD1. This CDR3 has 19 residues. Germline loops: CDR1 LNHDA, CDR2 SQIVND (reference sequence). J was trimmed by 9 bases and V by 2 bases; bases with no gene match: 19. The chain's CDR3 is CASSIRDPRTGGLGRPQHF. In nucleotides, the CDR3 is TGTGCCAGTAGTATAAGGGACCCCCGGACAGGGGGTTTGGGTCGGCCCCAGCATTTT. Together with reference TRBV19 and TRBJ1-5, the CDR3 gives the full variable domain: DGGITQSPKYLFRKEGQNVTLSCEQNLNHDAMYWYRQDPGQGLRLIYYSQIVNDFQKGDIAEGYSVSREKKESFPLTVTSAQKNPTAFYLCASSIRDPRTGGLGRPQHFGDGTRLSIL.

J is TRBJ2-1 and V is TRBV29-1; TRBD2 is a possible D gene (7 bases). CDR1 and CDR2 from the germline V gene are SQVTM and ANQGSEA. Trimming stripped 6 bases from V and 2 bases from J, with 11 bases between. This CDR3 has 13 residues. The CDR3: CSVGGGAYNEQFF. The CDR3 nucleotides read TGCAGCGTCGGAGGGGGGGCCTACAATGAGCAGTTCTTC.

The chain couples TRBV4-1 to TRBJ1-6; D is perhaps TRBD1 (6 bases). The germline V gene has CDR1 MGHRA and CDR2 YSYEKL. This CDR3 spans 15 amino acids. Deletions cut 1 base from V and 10 bases from J, with 14 bases between. CDR3 protein: CASSQGWGQESPLHF. CDR3 coding DNA: TGCGCCAGCAGCCAAGGTTGGGGGCAGGAATCACCCCTCCACTTT.

The chain is built from TRBV27 and TRBJ2-5, with 9 bases identical to TRBD2. CDR1 and CDR2 (germline): MNHEY, SMNVEV (reference sequence). V gave up 6 bases and J gave up 4 bases; unmatched junction bases: 3. This CDR3 has 13 amino acids. Here the CDR3 reads CASRASGAETQYF. DNA of the CDR3: TGTGCCAGCAGGGCTAGCGGGGCAGAGACCCAGTACTTC.

This chain connects TRBV2 to TRBJ1-5; 8 nucleotides align to TRBD1. Germline CDR1 SNHLY, CDR2 FYNNEI. The ends lost 7 bases at V and 4 bases at J; junction bases unmatched: 6. The CDR3 is made up of 14 amino acids. The CDR3 sequence: CASIGQGINQPQHF. The CDR3 DNA reads as TGTGCCAGCATAGGACAGGGAATTAATCAGCCCCAGCATTTT.

The chain links TRBV19 to TRBJ2-7; 8 positions match TRBD1. Trimming cost V 8 bases and J 5 bases; bases outside gene matches: 8. Germline lookup yields CDR1 LNHDA and CDR2 SQIVND (reference sequence). The CDR3 length is 13 residues. CDR3 amino acids: CASSHRDRNEQYF. As DNA, the CDR3 is TGTGCCAGTTCACACCGGGACAGGAACGAGCAGTACTTC. Full variable domain (remainder filled in from reference TRBV19 and TRBJ2-7): DGGITQSPKYLFRKEGQNVTLSCEQNLNHDAMYWYRQDPGQGLRLIYYSQIVNDFQKGDIAEGYSVSREKKESFPLTVTSAQKNPTAFYLCASSHRDRNEQYFGPGTRLTVT.

The CDR3 DNA reads as TGTGCCAGCAGTGAAGCGACAACAGGGGCTGGAAACACCATATATTTT. Encoded protein: CASSEATTGAGNTIYF. J is TRBJ1-3 and V is TRBV6-1, with 7 bases identical to TRBD1. The CDR3 loop spans 16 amino acids. J lost 2 bases, V lost 0 bases, and 4 bases had no gene match. Germline CDR1 is MNHNS and CDR2 is SASEGT.